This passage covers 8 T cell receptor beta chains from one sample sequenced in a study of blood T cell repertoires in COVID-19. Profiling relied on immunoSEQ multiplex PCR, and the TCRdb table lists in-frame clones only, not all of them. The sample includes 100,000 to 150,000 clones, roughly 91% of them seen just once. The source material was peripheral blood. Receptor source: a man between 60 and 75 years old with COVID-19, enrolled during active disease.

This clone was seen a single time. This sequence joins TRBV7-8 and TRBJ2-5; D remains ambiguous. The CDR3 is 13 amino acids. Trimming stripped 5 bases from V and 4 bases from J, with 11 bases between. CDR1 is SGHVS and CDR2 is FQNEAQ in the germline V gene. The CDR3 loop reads CASSRIHGETQYF. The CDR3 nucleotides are TGTGCCAGCAGCCGAATTCACGGAGAGACCCAGTACTTC.

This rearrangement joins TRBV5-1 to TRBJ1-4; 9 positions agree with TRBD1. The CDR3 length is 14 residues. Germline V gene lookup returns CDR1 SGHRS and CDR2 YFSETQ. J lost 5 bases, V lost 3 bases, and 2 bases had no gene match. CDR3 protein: CASSSTGGNEKLFF. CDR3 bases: TGCGCCAGCAGCTCAACAGGGGGCAATGAAAAACTGTTTTTT. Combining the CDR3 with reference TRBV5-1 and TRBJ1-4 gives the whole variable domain KAGVTQTPRYLIKTRGQQVTLSCSPISGHRSVSWYQQTPGQGLQFLFEYFSETQRNKGNFPGRFSGRQFSNSRSEMNVSTLELGDSALYLCASSSTGGNEKLFFGSGTQLSVL.

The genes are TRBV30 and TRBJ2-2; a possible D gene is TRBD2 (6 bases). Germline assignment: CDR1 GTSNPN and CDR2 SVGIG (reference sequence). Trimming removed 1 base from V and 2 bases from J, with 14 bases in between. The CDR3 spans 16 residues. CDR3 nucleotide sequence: TGTGCCTGGAGTGGCCGCGGGACCTTCAACACCGGGGAGCTGTTTTTT. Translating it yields CAWSGRGTFNTGELFF.

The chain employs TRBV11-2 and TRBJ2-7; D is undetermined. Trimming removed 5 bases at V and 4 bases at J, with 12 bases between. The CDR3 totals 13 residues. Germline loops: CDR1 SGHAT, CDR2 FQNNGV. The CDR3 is CASSPDSMYEQYF. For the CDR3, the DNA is TGTGCCAGCAGCCCCGACTCCATGTACGAGCAGTACTTC.

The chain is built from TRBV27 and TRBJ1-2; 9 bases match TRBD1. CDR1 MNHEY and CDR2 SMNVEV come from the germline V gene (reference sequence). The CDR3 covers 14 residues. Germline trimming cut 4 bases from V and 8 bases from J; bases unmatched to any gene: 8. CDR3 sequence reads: CASSSPDRGKGYTF. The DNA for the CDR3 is TGTGCCAGCAGTTCCCCGGACAGGGGTAAAGGCTACACCTTC.

The CDR3: CASSYGHRSYGYTF. CDR3 nucleotide sequence: TGTGCCAGCAGTTACGGACACCGATCCTATGGCTACACCTTC. The gene calls are TRBV6-2 or TRBV6-3 and TRBJ1-2; TRBD1 might be the D (5 bases). Trimming pared 2 bases from V and 4 bases from J, leaving 11 bases between. Germline V gives CDR1 MNHEY, CDR2 SVGEGT. There are 14 residues in the CDR3.

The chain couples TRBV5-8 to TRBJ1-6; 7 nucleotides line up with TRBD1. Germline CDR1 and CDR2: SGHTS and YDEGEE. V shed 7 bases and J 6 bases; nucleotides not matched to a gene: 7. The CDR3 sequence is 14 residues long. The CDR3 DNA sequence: TGTGCCAGCCTTCTGACAGGGCTTAATTCACCCCTCCACTTT. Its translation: CASLLTGLNSPLHF.

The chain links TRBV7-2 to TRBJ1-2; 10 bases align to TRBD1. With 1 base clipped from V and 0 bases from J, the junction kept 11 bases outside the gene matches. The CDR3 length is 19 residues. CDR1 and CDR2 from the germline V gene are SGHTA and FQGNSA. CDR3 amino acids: CASSLGLRTGGRANYGYTF. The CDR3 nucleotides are TGTGCCAGCAGCTTAGGTCTCCGGACAGGGGGGAGAGCTAACTATGGCTACACCTTC.